The 9 T cell receptor beta chains given below trace back to one sample, sequenced in a study of blood T cell repertoires in COVID-19. Sequencing was performed with immunoSEQ multiplex PCR; in TCRdb, only in-frame clones are kept and a portion is missing. The sample carries approximately 110,000 clones, around nine tenths recorded once. The sample consisted of peripheral blood. The receptors originated from a man aged 45-65 years with COVID-19, enrolled during active disease.

The chain combines TRBV9 with TRBJ2-2; a possible D gene is TRBD2 (6 bases). The CDR3 spans 16 residues. The V end lost 4 bases, the J end lost 1 base, and 14 bases lay between the germline ends. The germline V gene has CDR1 SGDLS and CDR2 YYNGEE. This chain's CDR3 is CASSSSASENTGELFF. DNA for the CDR3: TGTGCCAGCAGCTCCTCGGCTAGCGAGAACACCGGGGAGCTGTTTTTT.

This sequence joins TRBV4-1 and TRBJ1-1, with D unresolved. Germline-derived CDR1 and CDR2 are MGHRA and YSYEKL. The CDR3 spans 14 residues. Trimming removed 6 bases from V and 5 bases from J, with 16 bases in between. DNA of the CDR3: TGCGCCAGCAGGGGTATACTACGGGGTACTGAAGCTTTCTTT. Translated, it gives CASRGILRGTEAFF.

The gene calls are TRBV21-1 and TRBJ2-7; the table assigns TRBD2, which was not confirmed against the DNA. TRBV21-1 is a recognized pseudogene. The CDR3 loop spans 13 amino acids. DNA of the CDR3: TGTGCCACCACTCATCTCGGGGTAGGCGAGCAGTACGTC. Its protein is CATTHLGVGEQYV.

This clone was detected only once. The rearrangement joins TRBV24-1 to TRBJ2-1, with 9 bases fitting TRBD2. CDR1 KGHDR and CDR2 SFDVKD come from the germline V gene. With V trimmed by 0 bases and J by 6 bases, 5 bases remained unmatched. The CDR3 consists of 16 residues. CDR3 sequence (DNA): TGTGCCACCAGTGATTTGGACAGCGGGAGGTCCAATGAGCAGTTCTTC. This encodes CATSDLDSGRSNEQFF.

The rearrangement links TRBV24-1 to TRBJ2-3; D is ambiguous. The length of the CDR3 is 11 residues. Trimming removed 5 bases at V and 5 bases at J, with 4 bases between. Germline V gives CDR1 KGHDR, CDR2 SFDVKD. CDR3 amino acids: CATSVLDTQYF. The CDR3 region has the DNA TGTGCCACCAGTGTATTAGATACGCAGTATTTT.

This clone was counted a single time. One end of the junction fails to match germline, which may point to a read error. This sequence joins TRBV7-7 and TRBJ1-1; D unresolved. Germline assignment: CDR1 SSHAT and CDR2 FNYEAQ (reference sequence). The CDR3 length is 15 residues. The CDR3 region is CASSPARGSGTEAFF. CDR3 DNA sequence: TGTGCTAGCAGCCCCGCCCGAGGGAGTGGAACTGAAGCTTTCTTT.

The chain employs TRBV5-8 and TRBJ2-1; 7 bases are a match to TRBD2. This CDR3 spans 16 amino acids. The V segment lost 5 bases and the J segment 5 bases; nucleotides outside the gene matches: 13. Germline-derived CDR1 and CDR2 are SGHTS and YDEGEE. CDR3 region: CASSLGLSGGNNEQFF. In nucleotides, the CDR3 is TGTGCCAGCAGTTTAGGGCTATCGGGAGGAAACAATGAGCAGTTCTTC.

The V gene is TRBV7-9, the J gene TRBJ1-3; 7 bases map to TRBD1. The CDR3 spans 15 residues. V lost 6 bases and J lost 2; bases outside the gene matches: 7. From germline, CDR1 is SEHNR and CDR2 FQNEAQ (reference sequence). The CDR3 is CASSELTGAGNTIYF. In nucleotides, the CDR3 is TGTGCCAGCAGTGAATTAACAGGGGCTGGAAACACCATATATTTT. The full variable domain, rest sourced from reference TRBV7-9 and TRBJ1-3, is DTGVSQNPRHKITKRGQNVTFRCDPISEHNRLYWYRQTLGQGPEFLTYFQNEAQLEKSRLLSDRFSAERPKGSFSTLEIQRTEQGDSAMYLCASSELTGAGNTIYFGEGSWLTVV.

The CDR3 here is CARARPLAGGSETQYF. The CDR3 bases are TGTGCCAGGGCCCGGCCCCTAGCGGGAGGAAGTGAGACCCAGTACTTC. The V gene is TRBV2, the J gene TRBJ2-5; 11 bases line up with TRBD2. Germline assignment: CDR1 SNHLY and CDR2 FYNNEI. V shed 9 bases, J shed 5 bases, and the junction held 14 bases outside the gene matches. The CDR3 has 16 residues.